The sequence of this T cell receptor (beta chain) was determined in a study of vaccination and CD4 T cells after COVID-19 (dated by TCRdb to between 2020 and 2023). Background on the whole study: Every convalescent patient had a positive nasal swab PCR test for SARS-CoV-2, with mild disease in nine patients and severe disease in one. In the convalescent cohort there were six males and four females, among whom were two Hispanic individuals, seven Caucasians, two Asians and one multiracial person. Each participant got two doses of either the Pfizer-BioNTech BNT162b2 vaccine (n=8) or the Moderna mRNA-1273 vaccine (n=2). Post-COVID blood samples from convalescent patients were collected a median of around 100 days after diagnosis, with a range of 35 to 161 days. Post-vaccine blood samples were taken a median of 72 days after the second vaccine dose, with a range of 14 to 241 days. Culture stimuli were overlapping spike peptide pools from SARS-CoV-2 and from the common cold coronaviruses HCoV-NL63, HCoV-OC43 and HCoV-229E. In control cultures, a CEFX viral epitope pool was used as positive control, an HIV-1 Nef peptide pool was used as negative control, or no peptide was added. In over 8 COVID-19 convalescent patients and 4 infection-naive healthy vaccine recipients, the spike-specific CD4+ TCR repertoire before mRNA vaccination was compared with the repertoire after mRNA vaccination.

Broader findings and caveats from the paper: In convalescent patients, nearly all vaccine-specific clones (304 of 307) were found to be mono-reactive for SARS-CoV-2 spike rather than cross-reactive with common cold coronaviruses. Among the post-vaccine SARS-CoV-2-reactive clones in convalescent patients, a median approximately 90% showed up only after vaccination, which suggests vaccine-specific priming. The median count of SARS-CoV-2-reactive clonotypes went up from 20 to 25 after infection to 38 after vaccination, although the change was not significant. The study included relatively few convalescent patients and did not analyze early timepoints after natural infection.

Taken from cysteine to phenylalanine, the CDR3 has 14 residues. Only CDR3 DNA is held: 42 bases, read in frame from base 1. The V and J ends are trimmed by 1 base and 0 bases, leaving 9 bases between them. The CDR1 and CDR2 encoded by the germline V gene (reference sequence) are DFQATT and SNEGSKA. Notes on this clonotype: Its antigen remains undetermined. No much larger clonotype is one base removed from it; base qualities were not supplied.

The treatment or condition label, read with the paper, signifies: roughly ten-day PBMC culture with coronavirus spike peptide pools or control peptides (ViraFEST assay). The ViraFEST assay, used in the study, expanded antigen-specific T cells with peptide pools and then identified the expanded clonotypes through TCR sequencing. The convalescent patients' positive SARS-CoV-2 PCR tests fell between March and December 2020, which was before the Alpha, Beta and Delta variants emerged in the United States. Each well held approximately 2 million PBMCs cultured in IMDM containing around 5.1% human AB serum and around 9.2 IU/ml IL-2, with about 9.4 ug/ml peptide pools added. On days 3 and 7, half of the culture medium was replaced with fresh IL-2-containing medium. CD4+ T cells were isolated after approximately 10 days of culture through negative selection using the EasySep CD4+ T cell isolation kit. Ficoll-Paque Plus gradient centrifugation was used to isolate PBMCs from whole blood, and the isolated PBMCs were then either used fresh or cryopreserved at -140C. Each culture condition was generally run in triplicate wells.

Library preparation was by PCR. At the Johns Hopkins FTIC core, DNA from the cultured CD4+ T cells underwent TCR sequencing with the Oncomine TCR Beta short-read assay. The QIAamp micro DNA kit was used to extract genomic DNA from the cultured CD4+ T cells. Oncomine TCR Beta libraries from cultured CD4+ T cells were pooled using unique dual indexes and sequenced on an Illumina iSeq 100. The paper's data handling went like this. Non-productive sequences were removed, and CDR3s not starting with C, not ending with F or W, or shorter than 7 amino acids were discarded. Antigen-specific clonotypes were identified using the MANAFEST web application through comparison of peptide-stimulated wells with reference and other culture wells. To be called positive, a clone needed an FDR below 0.05, an odds ratio above 5, and a productive frequency above 0.1% in at least two of three replicate wells. Cross-reactive clonotypes were defined as significantly expanded in both SARS-CoV-2 spike wells and at least one common cold coronavirus spike condition. Levenshtein distances (stringdist) and unrooted phylogenetic trees (ape) in R version 3.6.1 were used to assess CDR3 homology. Using fastp trimming at Q25 and MiXCR clonotype assembly, TCRdb reanalyzed the public sequencing data and kept in-frame beta chains. Under each unique CDR3 protein, matching rows form one entry showing the most common genes and DNA. None of the V and J calls come from the authors' own analysis; TCRdb made them. The sample includes approximately 15,000 distinct CDR3 sequences, with about 44% observed a single time. More than 9% of the sample is held by the ten biggest clonotypes.

This TCR came from a human donor who had recovered from COVID-19. The sample was CD4+ T cells from blood, cultured in vitro. The sequence links TRBV20-1 to TRBJ1-1, with the identity of the D gene unclear. The nucleotide sequence is TGCAGTGCTAGAGCCCCCGGAGTGAACACTGAAGCTTTCTTT. It codes for CSARAPGVNTEAFF.